A single sample is the source of the 2 T cell receptor beta chains below, sequenced in a study of T cell changes during pregnancy in multiple sclerosis. Method: immunoSEQ multiplex PCR; TCRdb's copy keeps in-frame clones and lacks some. The sample includes 55,000 to 75,000 clones, 90% to 95% of them seen just once. This specimen was peripheral blood, taken in the third trimester of pregnancy. The receptors were gathered from a female donor in good health, enrolled as a control in a pregnancy study.

V is TRBV28 and J is TRBJ2-1, with 10 nucleotides matching TRBD2. The CDR3 has 15 residues. The V gene's germline CDR1 is MDHEN and CDR2 SYDVKM. V shed 6 bases and J 9 bases; nucleotides not matched to a gene: 11. The CDR3 protein is CASRPGASGSTEQFF. CDR3 in DNA: TGTGCCAGCAGACCAGGTGCTAGCGGGAGCACTGAGCAGTTCTTC.

The chain couples TRBV5-6 to TRBJ2-7, with 10 positions matching TRBD1. CDR3 length: 17 residues. Trimming took 0 bases from V and 1 from J; bases not matched to a gene: 7. Germline CDR1 reads SGHDT; CDR2 reads YYEEEE. The CDR3 DNA is TGTGCCAGCAGCTTGGCCGGGTGGGACAGGGGTTCCTACGAGCAGTACTTC. Translated, it gives CASSLAGWDRGSYEQYF.